These 27 T cell receptor beta chains share one sample of origin, sequenced in a study of blood T cell repertoires in COVID-19. Some clones are missing from TCRdb's copy, which holds only in-frame ones; the method was immunoSEQ multiplex PCR. The top ten clones hold roughly 3.7% of a sample with a few hundred thousand clones, approximately 81% of them seen once. Sequencing was carried out using peripheral blood. The receptors derive from a woman between 18 and 29 years old with acute or convalescent COVID-19.

The chain combines TRBV11-2 with TRBJ1-2; 10 bases line up with TRBD1. The germline V gene has CDR1 SGHAT and CDR2 FQNNGV. The CDR3 contains 17 residues. Germline trimming cut 6 bases from V and 4 bases from J; bases unmatched to any gene: 14. DNA for the CDR3: TGTGCCAGCAGTCCCAAGTTCGACAGGGGGCGCGGCTATGGCTACACCTTC. Its translation is CASSPKFDRGRGYGYTF.

The rearrangement uses TRBV7-6 and TRBJ2-7; 10 bases fit TRBD1. CDR3 size: 17 residues. The V and J ends lost 5 bases and 2 bases, in that order; junction bases with no gene match: 12. Germline loops: CDR1 SGHVS, CDR2 FNYEAQ. DNA of the CDR3: TGTGCCAGCAGCCTTAAAGCAACCGGGACAGGGGCCTACGAGCAGTACTTC. Amino acids: CASSLKATGTGAYEQYF. Supplemented by reference TRBV7-6 and TRBJ2-7, the full variable domain reads GAGVSQSPRYKVTKRGQDVALRCDPISGHVSLYWYRQALGQGPEFLTYFNYEAQQDKSGLPNDRFSAERPEGSISTLTIQRTEQRDSAMYRCASSLKATGTGAYEQYFGPGTRLTVT.

The chain couples TRBV28 to TRBJ1-4; D gene ambiguous. This CDR3 spans 16 amino acids. With 6 bases removed from V and 6 bases from J, the gap between germline ends came to 20 bases. Looked up from germline, CDR1 is MDHEN and CDR2 is SYDVKM. Here the CDR3 DNA reads TGTGCCAGCAGCGCCAGCCGGGGTACGGGAGATGAAAAACTGTTTTTT. Protein sequence: CASSASRGTGDEKLFF.

The sample holds one count of this clone. The chain uses TRBV30 and TRBJ2-3, with D unclear. The CDR3 totals 11 residues. The germline V and J ends were trimmed by 3 bases and 8 bases, with 9 bases remaining between them. Germline assignment: CDR1 GTSNPN and CDR2 SVGIG (reference sequence). CDR3 DNA sequence: TGTGCCTGGAGCCCCTCGGGTACGCAGTATTTT. Amino acids: CAWSPSGTQYF.

A single count supports this clone. J is TRBJ2-2 and V is TRBV20-1; perhaps TRBD1 as D (5 bases). Per germline, CDR1 DFQATT and CDR2 SNEGSKA (reference sequence). The CDR3 consists of 11 residues. The germline V and J ends were trimmed by 5 bases and 7 bases, with 8 bases remaining between them. CDR3 protein: CSAHDSGELFF. In DNA, the CDR3 is TGCAGTGCTCATGACAGCGGGGAGCTGTTTTTT.

The count of this clone is one. J is TRBJ1-2 and V is TRBV6-6; the match to TRBD1 covers 8 bases. This CDR3 comprises 15 residues. The V gene's germline CDR1 is MNHNY and CDR2 SVGAGI (reference sequence). J gave up 5 bases and V 4 bases, and 9 bases lay outside the gene matches. The CDR3 loop reads CASSSYRGYRYGYTF. Written as DNA, the CDR3 is TGTGCCAGCAGTTCGTACAGGGGGTACCGATATGGCTACACCTTC.

In its sample, this clone was seen a few times. The chain couples TRBV19 to TRBJ2-5; 7 bases are a match to TRBD2. The CDR3 spans 16 residues. With 2 bases clipped from V and 5 bases from J, the junction kept 11 bases outside the gene matches. The germline gives CDR1 LNHDA, CDR2 SQIVND (reference sequence). CDR3 region: CASSIRSGEVRETQYF. The CDR3 DNA reads as TGTGCCAGTAGTATACGGAGCGGGGAGGTTCGCGAGACCCAGTACTTC.

This clone was detected ten times or more. V is TRBV5-1 and J is TRBJ2-7, with 9 bases that match TRBD2. Germline-derived CDR1 and CDR2 are SGHRS and YFSETQ. The CDR3 totals 16 residues. The V segment lost 4 bases and the J segment 2 bases; nucleotides outside the gene matches: 10. Written as DNA, the CDR3 is TGCGCCAGCAGCCCGTATGGGCGGGAGGGGACCTACGAGCAGTACTTC. It yields the protein CASSPYGREGTYEQYF.

V gene TRBV7-9 combines with J gene TRBJ2-5; possibly TRBD2 for D (6 bases). The length of the CDR3 is 12 residues. Germline lookup yields CDR1 SEHNR and CDR2 FQNEAQ (reference sequence). V shed 5 bases and J shed 4 bases, with 8 bases lying between them. DNA for the CDR3: TGTGCCAGCAGCGGAGGGAGAGAGACCCAGTACTTC. Protein: CASSGGRETQYF.

This sequence joins TRBV12-3 or TRBV12-4 and TRBJ1-1, with 7 bases aligning to TRBD1. J was trimmed by 5 bases and V by 7 bases; bases with no gene match: 7. The CDR3 consists of 13 residues. CDR3: CASTTTGITEAFF. The CDR3 DNA sequence: TGTGCCAGCACTACGACAGGGATAACTGAAGCTTTCTTT.

V usage is TRBV30 and J usage is TRBJ1-6; weak D call: TRBD1 (6 bases). Germline loops: CDR1 GTSNPN, CDR2 SVGIG (reference sequence). With 4 bases removed from V and 8 bases from J, the gap between germline ends came to 21 bases. CDR3 size: 16 residues. Here the CDR3 DNA reads TGTGCCTGGAAAGGAGGGGGAATTAGCGGGGATTCACCCCTCCACTTT. It specifies CAWKGGGISGDSPLHF.

V usage is TRBV5-1 and J usage is TRBJ1-3; 7 bases match TRBD1. J gave up 4 bases and V 0 bases, and 7 bases lay outside the gene matches. This CDR3 has 16 amino acids. Germline CDR1 SGHRS, CDR2 YFSETQ. CDR3 residues: CASSLGSRGPGNTIYF. CDR3 nucleotide sequence: TGCGCCAGCAGCTTGGGATCGAGGGGGCCGGGAAACACCATATATTTT.

This clone was picked up one time. V usage is TRBV27 and J usage is TRBJ1-1; 7 nucleotides align to TRBD1. CDR3 size: 13 residues. V was clipped by 7 bases and J by 5 bases; unmatched bases: 7. Germline lookup yields CDR1 MNHEY and CDR2 SMNVEV (reference sequence). CDR3 bases: TGTGCCAGCAATACGGGACAGAGGACTGAAGCTTTCTTT. As protein: CASNTGQRTEAFF.

This chain joins TRBV15 and TRBJ1-3; D is undetermined. V lost 8 bases, J lost 0 bases, and 23 bases lay in between. CDR1 and CDR2 from the germline V gene are LNHNV and YYDKDF (reference sequence). This CDR3 contains 18 residues. The CDR3: CATQIGWPLEGSGNTIYF. The DNA of the CDR3 is TGTGCCACCCAAATAGGCTGGCCTCTCGAGGGCTCTGGAAACACCATATATTTT.

This clone was seen a single time. CDR3 sequence (DNA): TGTGCCAGCAGCCTTAGCGGGGGGGCCTACAATGAGCAGTTCTTC. As protein: CASSLSGGAYNEQFF. The V call is TRBV7-3, the J call TRBJ2-1, with 11 positions matching TRBD2. The CDR3 spans 15 residues. The germline gives CDR1 SGHTA, CDR2 FQGTGA. Trimming at V came to 5 bases and at J to 2 bases, leaving 2 bases not matched to a gene.

This clone is a singleton in its sample. J is TRBJ2-5 and V is TRBV6-1; 9 bases align to TRBD1. CDR3 size: 16 residues. V trimming: 3 bases; J trimming: 1 base; junction bases outside the gene matches: 6. The germline V gene has CDR1 MNHNS and CDR2 SASEGT. The CDR3 nucleotides are TGTGCCAGCAGTGATTTCCGGGACAGGGCCCAAGAGACCCAGTACTTC. It encodes CASSDFRDRAQETQYF.

The V and J genes are TRBV7-3 and TRBJ1-1; D uncertain. This CDR3 is 13 amino acids long. The germline V gene has CDR1 SGHTA and CDR2 FQGTGA. Trimming cost V 6 bases and J 2 bases, with 10 bases left between them. The CDR3 region has the DNA TGTGCCAGCAGACGAACAGTAAACACTGAAGCTTTCTTT. It is translated as CASRRTVNTEAFF.

V and J are TRBV9 and TRBJ2-5; a weak D match, TRBD2 (7 bases). Germline assignment: CDR1 SGDLS and CDR2 YYNGEE. V lost 6 bases and J lost 4, with 13 bases in between. This CDR3 is 13 amino acids long. CDR3 coding DNA: TGTGCCAGCAAGGCGGGGGCCGGAGAGACCCAGTACTTC. Translated, it gives CASKAGAGETQYF.

The chain carries TRBV5-1 and TRBJ2-3, with D possibly matching TRBD2 (6 bases). CDR3 length: 14 residues. Trimming shortened V by 2 bases and J by 6 bases, and 13 bases separated the two germline ends. CDR1 is SGHRS and CDR2 is YFSETQ in the germline V gene. Written as DNA, the CDR3 is TGCGCCAGCAGCTTACTCTCTAGCGTGGATACGCAGTATTTT. This gives the protein CASSLLSSVDTQYF. The full variable domain, with the rest looked up from reference TRBV5-1 and TRBJ2-3, is KAGVTQTPRYLIKTRGQQVTLSCSPISGHRSVSWYQQTPGQGLQFLFEYFSETQRNKGNFPGRFSGRQFSNSRSEMNVSTLELGDSALYLCASSLLSSVDTQYFGPGTRLTVL.

V is TRBV19 and J is TRBJ1-2, with no clear D. Germline V gene lookup returns CDR1 LNHDA and CDR2 SQIVND (reference sequence). Trimming pared 3 bases from V and 3 bases from J, leaving 8 bases between. This CDR3 spans 13 amino acids. The CDR3 spells CASSIFRDYGYTF. The CDR3 DNA reads as TGTGCCAGTAGTATCTTCCGGGACTATGGCTACACCTTC. Full variable domain (rest looked up from reference TRBV19 and TRBJ1-2): DGGITQSPKYLFRKEGQNVTLSCEQNLNHDAMYWYRQDPGQGLRLIYYSQIVNDFQKGDIAEGYSVSREKKESFPLTVTSAQKNPTAFYLCASSIFRDYGYTFGSGTRLTVV.

Remarks on this clone: The same CDR3 also results from other DNA sequences found in this sample. This rearrangement joins TRBV27 to TRBJ2-7; D ambiguous. Deletions cut 2 bases from V and 3 bases from J, with 8 bases between. CDR1 MNHEY and CDR2 SMNVEV come from the germline V gene (reference sequence). The CDR3 spans 13 residues. The CDR3 loop reads CASSLGRGYEQYF. Here the CDR3 DNA reads TGTGCCAGCAGTTTAGGAAGAGGCTACGAGCAGTACTTC.

The rearrangement uses TRBV10-1 and TRBJ2-3; D unclear. The ends were cut back, 5 bases at V and 3 bases at J, with 12 bases in the middle. This CDR3 region has 14 residues. Germline assignment: CDR1 WNHNN and CDR2 SYGVQD (reference sequence). The CDR3 DNA is TGCGCCAGCAGTCCGGTTGCGTTTACAGATACGCAGTATTTT. This translates into CASSPVAFTDTQYF.

This chain uses TRBV27 with TRBJ2-7; TRBD2 aligns across 10 bases. This CDR3 region has 14 residues. The germline gives CDR1 MNHEY, CDR2 SMNVEV (reference sequence). J lost 1 base, V lost 6 bases, and 3 bases had no gene match. The CDR3 DNA follows: TGTGCCAGCAGCACACTAGCGGGGTCCTACGAGCAGTACTTC. Translated: CASSTLAGSYEQYF.

J is TRBJ1-4 and V is TRBV3-1 (or the pseudogene TRBV3-2), with D unclear. This CDR3 is 15 amino acids long. V lost 1 base and J 0 bases, leaving 6 bases between the germline ends. Germline V CDR1 and CDR2: LGHDT, YNNKEL (reference sequence). The CDR3 is CASSQVGATNEKLFF. The CDR3 DNA reads TGTGCCAGCAGCCAAGTTGGAGCAACTAATGAAAAACTGTTTTTT.

This clone was seen a few times. The J gene is TRBJ1-1, the V gene TRBV7-8, with 10 bases that match TRBD1. Germline V gene sequence: CDR1 SGHVS, CDR2 FQNEAQ. The V segment lost 5 bases and the J segment 5 bases; nucleotides outside the gene matches: 5. The CDR3 extends over 14 amino acids. CDR3 loop: CASSTDRGQTEAFF. The CDR3 bases are TGTGCCAGCAGCACAGACAGGGGGCAGACTGAAGCTTTCTTT.

The sample holds one count of this clone. CDR3 bases: TGCGCCAGCAGTGCCCCCGAGACAGGGTCCTACGAGCAGTACTTC. Translation gives CASSAPETGSYEQYF. V and J are TRBV10-1 and TRBJ2-7; the match to TRBD1 covers 7 bases. Germline loops: CDR1 WNHNN, CDR2 SYGVQD (reference sequence). The V segment lost 4 bases and the J segment 1 base; nucleotides outside the gene matches: 7. The CDR3 extends over 15 amino acids.

V is TRBV7-3 and J is TRBJ2-1, with 8 bases lining up with TRBD1. The V segment lost 3 bases and the J segment 0 bases; nucleotides outside the gene matches: 1. CDR3 length equals 15 residues. The germline V gene encodes CDR1 SGHTA and CDR2 FQGTGA. This CDR3 reads CASSFTGGSYNEQFF. Written as DNA, the CDR3 is TGTGCCAGCAGCTTTACAGGGGGCTCCTACAATGAGCAGTTCTTC.